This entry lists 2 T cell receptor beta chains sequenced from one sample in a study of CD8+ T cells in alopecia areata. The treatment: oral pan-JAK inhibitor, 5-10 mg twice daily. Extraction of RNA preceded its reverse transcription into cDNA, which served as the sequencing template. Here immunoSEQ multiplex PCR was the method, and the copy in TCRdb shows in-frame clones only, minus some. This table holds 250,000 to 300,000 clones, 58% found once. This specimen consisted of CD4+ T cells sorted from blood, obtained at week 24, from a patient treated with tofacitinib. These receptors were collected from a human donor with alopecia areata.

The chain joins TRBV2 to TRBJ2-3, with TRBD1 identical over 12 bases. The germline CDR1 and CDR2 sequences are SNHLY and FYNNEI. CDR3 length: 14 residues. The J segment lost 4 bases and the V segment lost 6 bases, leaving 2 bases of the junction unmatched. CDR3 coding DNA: TGTGCCAGCAGGGGGACAGGGGGCCCAGATACGCAGTATTTT. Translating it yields CASRGTGGPDTQYF.

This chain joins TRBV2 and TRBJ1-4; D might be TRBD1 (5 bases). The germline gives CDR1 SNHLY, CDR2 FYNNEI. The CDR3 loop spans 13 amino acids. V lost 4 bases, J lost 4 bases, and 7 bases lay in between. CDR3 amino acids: CASSGQSNEKLFF. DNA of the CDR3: TGTGCCAGCAGTGGACAGAGTAATGAAAAACTGTTTTTT. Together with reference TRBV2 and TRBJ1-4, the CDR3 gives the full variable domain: EPEVTQTPSHQVTQMGQEVILRCVPISNHLYFYWYRQILGQKVEFLVSFYNNEISEKSEIFDDQFSVERPDGSNFTLKIRSTKLEDSAMYFCASSGQSNEKLFFGSGTQLSVL.